The 16 T cell receptor beta chains listed next were all sequenced from one sample in a study of human T cells and chemical hapten exposure. TCRdb called the RACE reads again in MiXCR, with one record for every CDR3 protein. The data hold around 95,000 distinct CDR3 sequences, with 11% observed a single time. Time point meaning: pre-sensitization, week 0. Treatment specified: therapeutic diphenylcyclopropenone sensitization with weekly scalp DPC. The sample consisted of whole blood, taken in connection with sensitization to the hapten diphenylcyclopropenone (DPC). All receptors derive from a woman aged 55-70 years with alopecia areata. Some clones in this sample may be carry-over from other donors' samples.

The chain joins TRBV21-1 to TRBJ2-1; the table calls TRBD2, which could not be checked here. TRBV21-1 is classified as a pseudogene. This CDR3 has 12 amino acids. For the CDR3, the DNA is TGTGCCAGCAGCAAAGACTCGGGACTAGCGGACTTC. It translates to CASSKDSGLADF.

This clonotype was detected ten times or more. J is TRBJ1-1 and V is TRBV12-3 or TRBV12-4; TRBD1 agrees at 8 bases. The ends lost 6 bases at V and 1 base at J; junction bases unmatched: 13. The CDR3 is 17 amino acids. This chain's CDR3 is CASSPTWTGKSNTEAFF. In nucleotides, the CDR3 is TGTGCCAGCAGCCCGACGTGGACAGGGAAATCGAACACTGAAGCTTTCTTT.

In its sample, this clonotype was seen a few times. The rearrangement joins TRBV7-9 to TRBJ2-3, with 12 positions matching TRBD2. Germline CDR1 SEHNR, CDR2 FQNEAQ (reference sequence). With 5 bases clipped from V and 1 base from J, the junction kept 10 bases outside the gene matches. The CDR3 totals 18 residues. The CDR3 protein is CASSQTWTSGMGTDTQYF. The CDR3 nucleotides are TGTGCCAGCAGCCAAACCTGGACTAGCGGGATGGGCACAGATACGCAGTATTTT.

Ten or more counts support this clonotype. The chain is built from TRBV13 and TRBJ2-1; no clear D gene. The V and J ends lost 1 base and 9 bases respectively, with 4 bases between them. The CDR3 length is 11 residues. Germline V lookup: CDR1 PRHDT, CDR2 FYEKMQ (reference sequence). CDR3 in DNA: TGTGCCAGCAGCTTAGTTATTGAGCAGTTCTTC. Amino acids: CASSLVIEQFF. Full variable domain (rest looked up from reference TRBV13 and TRBJ2-1): AAGVIQSPRHLIKEKRETATLKCYPIPRHDTVYWYQQGPGQDPQFLISFYEKMQSDKGSIPDRFSAQQFSDYHSELNMSSLELGDSALYFCASSLVIEQFFGPGTRLTVL.

The chain links TRBV5-1 to TRBJ1-4, with D tentatively TRBD1 (6 bases). V shed 2 bases and J shed 8 bases, with 16 bases lying between them. CDR3 length equals 15 residues. CDR1 is SGHRS and CDR2 is YFSETQ in the germline V gene. The CDR3: CASSFLSGVEEKLFF. The CDR3 DNA is TGCGCCAGCAGCTTTCTATCAGGGGTCGAGGAAAAACTGTTTTTT.

This clonotype came up a few times. The rearrangement uses TRBV6-5 and TRBJ2-1, with 9 bases that match TRBD1. In germline, CDR1 is MNHEY, CDR2 SVGAGI. After removal of 1 base from V and 7 bases from J, the junction contained 8 bases not matched to a gene. This CDR3 region has 16 residues. The CDR3 sequence: CASSYFRTGDGNEQFF. The CDR3 nucleotides are TGTGCCAGCAGTTACTTCAGGACAGGGGATGGGAATGAGCAGTTCTTC.

This clonotype appeared a few times. This CDR3 reads CASSYDPYNEQFF. The CDR3 bases are TGTGCCAGCAGTTATGATCCCTACAATGAGCAGTTCTTC. The V and J genes are TRBV7-9 and TRBJ2-1; D gene unclear. This CDR3 comprises 13 residues. Trimming removed 6 bases from V and 2 bases from J, with 8 bases in between. The germline V gene encodes CDR1 SEHNR and CDR2 FQNEAQ (reference sequence). The entire variable domain, with the rest obtained from reference TRBV7-9 and TRBJ2-1, is as follows: DTGVSQNPRHKITKRGQNVTFRCDPISEHNRLYWYRQTLGQGPEFLTYFQNEAQLEKSRLLSDRFSAERPKGSFSTLEIQRTEQGDSAMYLCASSYDPYNEQFFGPGTRLTVL.

This clonotype has just a few counts. The CDR3 protein is CASSLRGAQNEQFF. DNA for the CDR3: TGTGCCAGCAGCTTACGGGGGGCGCAGAATGAGCAGTTCTTC. The V and J genes are TRBV7-3 and TRBJ2-1, with a weak D call TRBD2 (7 bases). Germline V gene sequence: CDR1 SGHTA, CDR2 FQGTGA. The CDR3 has 14 residues. Trimming took off 2 bases at V and 7 bases at J, with 12 bases between the two ends.

This clonotype has a count of ten or more. The chain carries TRBV5-5 and TRBJ1-2, with a tentative D call TRBD1 (6 bases). The V end was cut by 0 bases, the J end by 2 bases, with 14 bases between. The CDR3 has 16 residues. CDR1 is SGHKS, CDR2 YYEKEE, per germline (reference sequence). The CDR3 region has the DNA TGTGCCAGCAGCTTGGGCCCGACAGGCTCCAACTATGGCTACACCTTC. Translating it yields CASSLGPTGSNYGYTF.

This clonotype was counted a few times. V gene TRBV11-1 combines with J gene TRBJ2-1, with TRBD2 matching over 11 bases. CDR1 is SGHAT, CDR2 FQDESV, per germline (reference sequence). The V segment lost 3 bases and the J segment 4 bases; nucleotides outside the gene matches: 2. This CDR3 comprises 15 residues. The CDR3 region has the DNA TGTGCCAGCAGCTTGGGACTAGCGGCATACAATGAGCAGTTCTTC. Translation gives CASSLGLAAYNEQFF.

The sample holds a few counts of this clonotype. The rearrangement uses TRBV20-1 and TRBJ2-5; D gene unclear. V gave up 1 base and J gave up 3 bases, with 6 bases separating them. The CDR3 extends over 12 amino acids. The V gene's germline CDR1 is DFQATT and CDR2 SNEGSKA (reference sequence). CDR3 loop: CSARVAEETQYF. The CDR3 DNA is TGCAGTGCTAGAGTGGCGGAAGAGACCCAGTACTTC.

A note on this clonotype: With a much larger clone just one base away, this may be a read error. The rearrangement uses TRBV7-7 and TRBJ2-2, with a tentative D call TRBD1 (7 bases). Germline-derived CDR1 and CDR2 are SSHAT and FNYEAQ (reference sequence). CDR3 length equals 13 residues. The CDR3 loop is CASSSGGTGEPFF. Written as DNA, the CDR3 is TGTGCTAGCAGCTCAGGGGGGACCGGGGAGCCGTTTTTT. Full variable domain (remainder filled in from reference TRBV7-7 and TRBJ2-2): GAGVSQSPRYKVTKRGQDVTLRCDPISSHATLYWYQQALGQGPEFLTYFNYEAQPDKSGLPSDRFSAERPEGSISTLTIQRTEQRDSAMYRCASSSGGTGEPFFGEGSRLTVL.

At least ten counts were recorded for this clonotype. J is TRBJ1-2 and V is TRBV6-1, with D uncertain. The V end was cut by 6 bases, the J end by 3 bases, with 17 bases between. Germline V gives CDR1 MNHNS, CDR2 SASEGT. The CDR3 covers 15 residues. CDR3 sequence (DNA): TGTGCCAGCAGCCCCCGGGTCGTGGAGGACTATGGCTACACCTTC. This sequence encodes CASSPRVVEDYGYTF.

There are many counts of this clonotype. The genes are TRBV19 and TRBJ2-1; tentatively, D is TRBD1 (6 bases). V lost 3 bases and J lost 9, with 12 bases in between. The germline V gene has CDR1 LNHDA and CDR2 SQIVND (reference sequence). The CDR3 has 13 amino acids. The DNA of the CDR3 is TGTGCCAGTAGTATGACAGGCCCCGGTGAGCAGTTCTTC. Its protein product is CASSMTGPGEQFF.

In its sample, this clonotype was seen a few times. The chain carries TRBV30 and TRBJ1-2; TRBD1 aligns across 9 bases. V lost 3 bases, J lost 2 bases, and 1 base stayed unmatched. The CDR3 consists of 13 residues. Germline-derived CDR1 and CDR2 are GTSNPN and SVGIG (reference sequence). The CDR3 loop is CAWRGQGNYGYTF. The CDR3 nucleotides read TGTGCCTGGAGGGGACAGGGAAACTATGGCTACACCTTC.

About this clonotype: Just one base apart from a much larger clone, this may be a read error. Since no conserved phenylalanine or tryptophan closes the CDR3, a read error is the likely cause. The J gene is TRBJ2-3, the V gene TRBV5-4; D is ambiguous. The germline V and J ends were trimmed by 4 bases and 2 bases, with 8 bases remaining between them. The CDR3 is made up of 13 amino acids. Germline loops: CDR1 SGHNT, CDR2 YYREEE (reference sequence). CDR3 sequence (DNA): TGTGCCAGCAGCCCCCAAGACACAGATACGCAGTATTCT. This gives the protein CASSPQDTDTQYS.